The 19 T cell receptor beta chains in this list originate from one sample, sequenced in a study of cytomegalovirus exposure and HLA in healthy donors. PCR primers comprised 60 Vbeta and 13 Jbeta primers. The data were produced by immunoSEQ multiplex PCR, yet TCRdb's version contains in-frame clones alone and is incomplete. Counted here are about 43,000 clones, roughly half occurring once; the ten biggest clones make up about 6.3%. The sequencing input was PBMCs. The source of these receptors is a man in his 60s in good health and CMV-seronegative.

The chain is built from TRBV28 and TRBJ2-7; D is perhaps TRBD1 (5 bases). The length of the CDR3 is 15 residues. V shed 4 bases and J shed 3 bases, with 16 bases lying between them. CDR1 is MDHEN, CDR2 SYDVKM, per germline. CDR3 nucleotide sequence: TGTGCCAGCAGTTCCATCCAGGGTACAAACTACGAGCAGTACTTC. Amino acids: CASSSIQGTNYEQYF.

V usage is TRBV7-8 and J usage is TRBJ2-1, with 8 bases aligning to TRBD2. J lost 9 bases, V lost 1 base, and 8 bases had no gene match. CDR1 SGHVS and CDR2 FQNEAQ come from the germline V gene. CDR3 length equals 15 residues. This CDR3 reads CASSLVKGAGGEQFF. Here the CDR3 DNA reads TGTGCCAGCAGCTTAGTCAAGGGTGCGGGAGGTGAGCAGTTCTTC.

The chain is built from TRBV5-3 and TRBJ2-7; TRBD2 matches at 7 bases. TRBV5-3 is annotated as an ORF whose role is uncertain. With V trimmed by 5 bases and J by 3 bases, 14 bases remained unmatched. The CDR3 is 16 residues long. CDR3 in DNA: TGTGCCAGAAGGACCCCCCGAAGGGCGGGGGACTACGAGCAGTACTTC. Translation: CARRTPRRAGDYEQYF.

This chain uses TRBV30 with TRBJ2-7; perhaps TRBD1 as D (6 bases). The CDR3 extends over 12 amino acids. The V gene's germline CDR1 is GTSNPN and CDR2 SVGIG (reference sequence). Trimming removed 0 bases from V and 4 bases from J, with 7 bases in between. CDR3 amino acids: CAWSVDSYEQYF. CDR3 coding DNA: TGTGCCTGGAGTGTGGACAGTTACGAGCAGTACTTC.

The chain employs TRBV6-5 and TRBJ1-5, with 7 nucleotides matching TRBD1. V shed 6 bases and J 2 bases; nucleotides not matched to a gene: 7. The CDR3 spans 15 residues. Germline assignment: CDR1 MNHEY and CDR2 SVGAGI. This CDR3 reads CASSPQGTGNQPQHF. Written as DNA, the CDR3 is TGTGCCAGCAGCCCACAGGGGACGGGCAATCAGCCCCAGCATTTT.

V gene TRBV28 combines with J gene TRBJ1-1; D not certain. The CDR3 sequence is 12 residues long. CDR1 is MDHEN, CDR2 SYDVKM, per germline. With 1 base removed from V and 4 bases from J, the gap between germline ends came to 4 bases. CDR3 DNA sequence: TGTGCCAGCAGTTTATTCCGCACTGAAGCTTTCTTT. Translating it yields CASSLFRTEAFF.

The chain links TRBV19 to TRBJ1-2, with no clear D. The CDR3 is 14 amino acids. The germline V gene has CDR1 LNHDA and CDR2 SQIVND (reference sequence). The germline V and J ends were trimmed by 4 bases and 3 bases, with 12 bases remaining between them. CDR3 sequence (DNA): TGTGCCAGTAGTAGGACGGGAGGATACTATGGCTACACCTTC. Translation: CASSRTGGYYGYTF.

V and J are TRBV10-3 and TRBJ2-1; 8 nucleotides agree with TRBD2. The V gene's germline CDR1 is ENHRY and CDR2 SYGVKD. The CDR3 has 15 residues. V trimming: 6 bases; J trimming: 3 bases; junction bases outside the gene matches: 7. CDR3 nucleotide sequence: TGTGCCATCAGCAGGAGCGGGAGAGACTACAATGAGCAGTTCTTC. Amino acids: CAISRSGRDYNEQFF.

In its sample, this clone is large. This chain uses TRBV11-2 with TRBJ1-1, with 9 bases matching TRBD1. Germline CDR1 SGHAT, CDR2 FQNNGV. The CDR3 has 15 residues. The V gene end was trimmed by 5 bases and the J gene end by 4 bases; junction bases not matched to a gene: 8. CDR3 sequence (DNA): TGTGCCAGCAGCATTGGGACAGGGAGAGGCACTGAAGCTTTCTTT. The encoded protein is CASSIGTGRGTEAFF.

The CDR3 DNA is TGTGCCAGCAGTTACCAACCTCACAGGGGACCCTCCTACGAGCAGTACTTC. This gives the protein CASSYQPHRGPSYEQYF. This chain links TRBV6-7 with TRBJ2-7, with TRBD1 identical over 7 bases. TRBV6-7 qualifies as an ORF whose function is uncertain. The CDR3 is made up of 17 amino acids. The junction had 10 bases not matched to a gene; V was cut back by 2 bases and J by 0 bases.

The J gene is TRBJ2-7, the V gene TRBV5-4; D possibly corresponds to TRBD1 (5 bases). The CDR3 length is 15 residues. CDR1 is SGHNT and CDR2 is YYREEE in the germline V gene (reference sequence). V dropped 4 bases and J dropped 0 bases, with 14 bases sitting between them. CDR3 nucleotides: TGTGCCAGCAGCCTAGGGGTCCTAGGCTCCTACGAGCAGTACTTC. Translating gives CASSLGVLGSYEQYF.

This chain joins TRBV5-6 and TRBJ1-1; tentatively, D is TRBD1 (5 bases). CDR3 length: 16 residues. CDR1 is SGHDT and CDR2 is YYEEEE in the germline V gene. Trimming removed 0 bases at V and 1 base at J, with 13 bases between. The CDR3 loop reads CASSLVTGRWNTEAFF. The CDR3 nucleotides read TGTGCCAGCAGCTTGGTTACAGGTAGGTGGAACACTGAAGCTTTCTTT.

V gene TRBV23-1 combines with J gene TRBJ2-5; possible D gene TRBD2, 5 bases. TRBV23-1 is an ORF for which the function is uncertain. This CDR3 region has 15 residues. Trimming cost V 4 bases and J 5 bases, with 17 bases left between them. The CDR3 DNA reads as TGCGCCAGCAGTCCCCCGGGGTCTAAGGTGGAGACCCAGTACTTC. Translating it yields CASSPPGSKVETQYF.

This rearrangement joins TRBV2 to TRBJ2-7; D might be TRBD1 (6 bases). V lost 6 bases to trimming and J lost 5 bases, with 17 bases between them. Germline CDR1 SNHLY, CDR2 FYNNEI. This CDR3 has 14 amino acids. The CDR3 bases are TGTGCCAGCAGCCAGAGAGGGGGTTTCAACGAGCAGTACTTC. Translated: CASSQRGGFNEQYF.

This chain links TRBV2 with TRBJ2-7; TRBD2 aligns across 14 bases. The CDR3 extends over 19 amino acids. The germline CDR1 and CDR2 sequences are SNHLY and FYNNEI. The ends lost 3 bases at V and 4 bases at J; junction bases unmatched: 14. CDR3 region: CASSDSLWVGTSGGYEQYF. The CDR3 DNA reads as TGTGCCAGCAGTGATAGTCTTTGGGTGGGGACTAGCGGGGGATACGAGCAGTACTTC.

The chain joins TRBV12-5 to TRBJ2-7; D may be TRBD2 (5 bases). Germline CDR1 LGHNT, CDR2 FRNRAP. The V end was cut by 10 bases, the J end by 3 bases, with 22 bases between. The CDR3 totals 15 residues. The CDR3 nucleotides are TGTGCTAAAACGACACGGGGTAGGGTAGGCTACGAGCAGTACTTC. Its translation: CAKTTRGRVGYEQYF.

The CDR3 DNA reads TGTGCCAGCAGCTTGGTAGTGCGGCAATCGCCACGTGAGTCTTTCTTT. It translates to CASSLVVRQSPRESFF. The chain links TRBV5-5 to TRBJ1-1; no firm D call. The CDR3 sequence is 16 residues long. The V gene's germline CDR1 is SGHKS and CDR2 YYEKEE (reference sequence). V shed 0 bases and J shed 12 bases, with 24 bases lying between them.

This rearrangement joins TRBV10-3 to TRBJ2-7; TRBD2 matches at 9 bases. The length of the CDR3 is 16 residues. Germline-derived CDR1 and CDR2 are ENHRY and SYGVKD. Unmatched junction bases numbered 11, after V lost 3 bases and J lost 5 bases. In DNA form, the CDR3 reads TGTGCCATCAGTGATTCCCAAAGCGGGAGGTTCCACGAGCAGTACTTC. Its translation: CAISDSQSGRFHEQYF.

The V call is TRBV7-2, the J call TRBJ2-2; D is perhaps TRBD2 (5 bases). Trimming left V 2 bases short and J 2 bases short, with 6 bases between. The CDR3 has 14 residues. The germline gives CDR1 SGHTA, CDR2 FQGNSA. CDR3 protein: CASSLSGNTGELFF. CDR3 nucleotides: TGTGCCAGCAGCTTATCGGGAAACACCGGGGAGCTGTTTTTT.